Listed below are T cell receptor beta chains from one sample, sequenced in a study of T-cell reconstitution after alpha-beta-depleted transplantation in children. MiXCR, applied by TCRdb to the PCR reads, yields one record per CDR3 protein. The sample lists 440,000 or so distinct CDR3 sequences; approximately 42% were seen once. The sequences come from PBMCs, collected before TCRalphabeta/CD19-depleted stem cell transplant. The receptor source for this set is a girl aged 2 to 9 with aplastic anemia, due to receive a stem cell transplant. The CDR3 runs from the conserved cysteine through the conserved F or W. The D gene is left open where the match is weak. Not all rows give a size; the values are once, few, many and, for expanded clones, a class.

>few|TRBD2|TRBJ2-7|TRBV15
CATSRERGLAGEGYEQYF
TGTGCCACCAGCAGAGAGAGGGGGCTAGCGGGAGAAGGGTACGAGCAGTACTTC
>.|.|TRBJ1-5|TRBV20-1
CSARGYRDRGKPQHF
TGCAGTGCTAGAGGATACCGGGACCGGGGAAAGCCCCAGCATTTT
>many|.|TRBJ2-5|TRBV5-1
CASSFRLGGETQYF
TGCGCCAGCAGCTTCAGGCTTGGGGGGGAGACCCAGTACTTC
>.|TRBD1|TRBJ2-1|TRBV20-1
CSAWSAGGSSYNEQFF
TGCAGTGCGTGGAGCGCAGGGGGTAGCTCCTACAATGAGCAGTTCTTC
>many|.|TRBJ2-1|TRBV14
CASSQETSSTEQFF
TGTGCCAGCAGCCAAGAGACTAGTAGTACTGAGCAGTTCTTC
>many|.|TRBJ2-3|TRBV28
CASSLSQTQYF
TGTGCCAGCAGTTTATCCCAAACGCAGTATTTT
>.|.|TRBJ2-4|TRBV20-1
CSARGPNIQYF
TGCAGTGCTAGAGGACCCAACATTCAGTACTTC
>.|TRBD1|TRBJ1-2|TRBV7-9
CASSTAWGQSVNGYTF
TGTGCCAGCAGCACCGCTTGGGGACAGAGTGTGAATGGCTACACCTTC
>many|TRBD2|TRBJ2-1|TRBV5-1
CASRIAGNNEQFF
TGCGCCAGCAGAATAGCGGGGAACAATGAGCAGTTCTTC
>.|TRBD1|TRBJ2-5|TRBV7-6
CASSLGDRQETQYF
TGTGCCAGCAGCTTAGGGGACAGACAAGAGACCCAGTACTTC
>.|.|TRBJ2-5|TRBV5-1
CASSLAGGEGETQYF
TGCGCCAGCAGCTTGGCGGGTGGCGAAGGAGAGACCCAGTACTTC
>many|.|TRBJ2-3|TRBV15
CATSRDLADTQYF
TGTGCCACCAGCAGAGATCTCGCAGATACGCAGTATTTT
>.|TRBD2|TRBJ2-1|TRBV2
CASRLGGGVNEQFF
TGTGCCAGCAGGCTGGGCGGGGGTGTCAATGAGCAGTTCTTC
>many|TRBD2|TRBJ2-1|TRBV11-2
CASSSWEGRAGNEQFF
TGTGCCAGCAGCTCCTGGGAGGGGAGGGCCGGGAATGAGCAGTTCTTC
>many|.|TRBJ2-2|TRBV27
CASSPQTGELFF
TGTGCCAGCAGTCCCCAAACCGGGGAGCTGTTTTTT
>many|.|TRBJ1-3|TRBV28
CASTDHVGNTIYF
TGTGCCAGCACGGATCACGTTGGAAACACCATATATTTT
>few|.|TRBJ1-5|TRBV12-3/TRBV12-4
CASQNSNQPQHF
TGTGCCAGCCAGAACTCCAATCAGCCCCAGCATTTT
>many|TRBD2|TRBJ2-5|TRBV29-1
CSVLGLAGRETQYF
TGCAGCGTCCTGGGACTAGCGGGGAGAGAGACCCAGTACTTC
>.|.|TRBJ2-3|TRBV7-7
CASSLDTGRDTQYF
TGTGCCAGCAGCTTAGATACAGGGCGCGATACGCAGTATTTT
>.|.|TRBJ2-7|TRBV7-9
CASSLAPGPLGEQYF
TGTGCCAGCAGCTTAGCGCCGGGCCCCCTGGGGGAGCAGTACTTC
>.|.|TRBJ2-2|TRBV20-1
CSASRRTGELFF
TGCAGTGCTAGTCGGAGAACCGGGGAGCTGTTTTTT
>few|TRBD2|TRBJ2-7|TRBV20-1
CSARDRQGTSGRWSEQYF
TGCAGTGCTAGAGATCGGCAGGGGACTAGCGGGAGATGGAGCGAGCAGTACTTC
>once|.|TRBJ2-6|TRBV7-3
CASSLGWHGANVLTF
TGTGCCAGCAGCTTGGGTTGGCACGGGGCCAACGTCCTGACTTTC
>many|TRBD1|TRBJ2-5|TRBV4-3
CASSQGTGETQYF
TGCGCCAGCAGCCAAGGGACAGGGGAGACCCAGTACTTC
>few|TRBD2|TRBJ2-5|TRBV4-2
CASSQTLAGLGETQYF
TGTGCCAGCAGCCAAACCTTAGCGGGACTGGGAGAGACCCAGTACTTC
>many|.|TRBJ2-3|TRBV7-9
CASSGELKDTQYF
TGTGCCAGCAGCGGGGAGTTAAAGGATACGCAGTATTTT
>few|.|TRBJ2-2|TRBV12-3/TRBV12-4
CASSSQGIAGELFF
TGTGCCAGCAGTTCTCAGGGAATTGCCGGGGAGCTGTTTTTT
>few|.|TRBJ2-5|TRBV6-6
CATSEGETQYF
TGTGCCACCTCGGAGGGAGAGACCCAGTACTTC
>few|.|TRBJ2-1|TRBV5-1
CASSPPGGSPLSYNEQFF
TGCGCCAGCAGCCCCCCAGGGGGGAGCCCCCTCTCCTACAATGAGCAGTTCTTC
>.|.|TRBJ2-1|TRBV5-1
CASSLVAGHNEQFF
TGCGCCAGCAGCTTGGTTGCGGGGCACAATGAGCAGTTCTTC
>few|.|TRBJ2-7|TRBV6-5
CASSYSSASYEQYF
TGTGCCAGCAGTTACTCTTCTGCGTCCTACGAGCAGTACTTC
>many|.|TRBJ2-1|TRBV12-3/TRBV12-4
CASSLASANEQFF
TGTGCCAGCAGTTTAGCCAGCGCTAATGAGCAGTTCTTC
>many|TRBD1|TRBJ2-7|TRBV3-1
CASSQAGQGASYEQYF
TGTGCCAGCAGCCAAGCGGGACAGGGGGCTTCCTACGAGCAGTACTTC
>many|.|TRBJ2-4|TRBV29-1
CSVEERGRGAKNIQYF
TGCAGCGTTGAAGAGCGGGGTCGGGGGGCCAAAAACATTCAGTACTTC
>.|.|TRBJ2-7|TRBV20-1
CSAREPAAYEQYF
TGCAGTGCTAGAGAGCCAGCAGCCTACGAGCAGTACTTC
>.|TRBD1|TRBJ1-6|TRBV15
CATSPTGESNSPLHF
TGTGCCACCAGCCCGACAGGGGAGTCCAATTCACCCCTCCACTTT
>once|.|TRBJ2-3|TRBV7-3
CASSLEAPTDTQYF
TGTGCCAGCAGCTTAGAGGCCCCCACAGATACGCAGTATTTT
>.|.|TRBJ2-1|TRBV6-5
CASSYGPPNNEQFF
TGTGCCAGCAGTTACGGGCCTCCTAACAATGAGCAGTTCTTC
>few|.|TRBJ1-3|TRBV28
CASKKGDVSGNTIYF
TGTGCCAGCAAGAAGGGGGACGTCTCTGGAAACACCATATATTTT
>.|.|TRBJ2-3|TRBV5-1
CASRFQGTGADTQYF
TGCGCCAGCAGGTTCCAGGGTACCGGAGCAGATACGCAGTATTTT
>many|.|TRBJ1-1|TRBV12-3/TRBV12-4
CASIGRRNTEAFF
TGTGCCAGCATTGGAAGGCGCAACACTGAAGCTTTCTTT
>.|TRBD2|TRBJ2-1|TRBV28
CASSPRSGPEQFF
TGTGCCAGCAGTCCTCGTAGCGGGCCAGAGCAGTTCTTC
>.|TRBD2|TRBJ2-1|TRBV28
CASRGLVRYNEQFF
TGTGCCAGCCGCGGACTAGTCCGCTACAATGAGCAGTTCTTC
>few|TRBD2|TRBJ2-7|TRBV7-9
CASSSRTSASYEQYF
TGTGCCAGCAGCTCTAGGACTAGCGCGTCCTACGAGCAGTACTTC
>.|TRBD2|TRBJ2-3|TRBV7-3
CASTPGLATDTQYF
TGTGCCAGCACCCCGGGACTAGCCACAGATACGCAGTATTTT